Listed here are 30 T cell receptor beta chains from one sample, sequenced in a study of OX40 agonist ivuxolimab in advanced cancers. This table comes from immunoSEQ multiplex PCR, and its TCRdb copy is limited to in-frame clones, with some not included. Among tens of thousands of clones, around 84% were seen once, and the ten largest hold approximately 7%. This material consisted of CD4+ or CD8+ T cells sorted from blood, taken in a trial of the OX40 agonist ivuxolimab. The receptors stem from an adult with an advanced solid tumor such as melanoma, head and neck, liver or kidney cancer.

This clone was recorded once. The chain links TRBV19 to TRBJ2-7, with 14 bases identical to TRBD2. This CDR3 comprises 17 residues. The junction had 10 bases not matched to a gene; V was cut back by 6 bases and J by 3 bases. The germline V gene encodes CDR1 LNHDA and CDR2 SQIVND (reference sequence). DNA of the CDR3: TGTGCCAGTAGCTCCGGGACTAGCGGGAGCGGGGGCTACGAGCAGTACTTC. The encoded protein is CASSSGTSGSGGYEQYF.

The chain couples TRBV27 to TRBJ2-2; D not resolved. Trimming left V 7 bases short and J 0 bases short, with 15 bases between. The V gene's germline CDR1 is MNHEY and CDR2 SMNVEV (reference sequence). The CDR3 covers 16 residues. DNA of the CDR3: TGTGCCAGCACCCGGATTTGGCCTACGAACACCGGGGAGCTGTTTTTT. Translation gives CASTRIWPTNTGELFF.

The V gene is TRBV2, the J gene TRBJ1-1; 7 nucleotides align to TRBD1. There are 14 residues in the CDR3. The V and J ends lost 1 base and 5 bases, in that order; junction bases with no gene match: 4. Germline lookup yields CDR1 SNHLY and CDR2 FYNNEI. The CDR3 sequence: CASSEDRGRTEAFF. The CDR3 DNA follows: TGTGCCAGCAGTGAAGACAGGGGAAGGACTGAAGCTTTCTTT.

V is TRBV4-3 and J is TRBJ2-1; perhaps TRBD2 as D (6 bases). The germline V gene has CDR1 LGHNA and CDR2 YSLEER. CDR3 length: 16 amino acids. The V gene lost 0 bases and the J gene lost 0 bases, with 9 bases spanning the gap. The CDR3, as DNA: TGCGCCAGCAGCCAAGACGCGGGGAGCTCCTACAATGAGCAGTTCTTC. This codes for CASSQDAGSSYNEQFF.

The CDR3 spells CASSQDGNSGNTIYF. The CDR3 coding sequence is TGTGCCAGCAGCCAAGACGGGAACTCTGGAAACACCATATATTTT. This chain connects TRBV11-3 to TRBJ1-3; D remains ambiguous. Germline V CDR1 and CDR2: SGHNT, YENEEA. V dropped 5 bases and J dropped 0 bases, with 11 bases sitting between them. The CDR3 consists of 15 residues. Based on the CDR3 plus reference TRBV11-3 and TRBJ1-3, the full variable domain is EAGVVQSPRYKIIEKKQPVAFWCNPISGHNTLYWYLQNLGQGPELLIRYENEEAVDDSQLPKDRFSAERLKGVDSTLKIQPAELGDSAVYLCASSQDGNSGNTIYFGEGSWLTVV.

The rearrangement links TRBV10-3 to TRBJ2-1; D possibly corresponds to TRBD2 (7 bases). Trimming stripped 6 bases from V and 5 bases from J, with 14 bases between. Germline V gives CDR1 ENHRY, CDR2 SYGVKD. The CDR3 has 14 amino acids. The CDR3 reads CAISGGLSDNEQFF. The CDR3 coding sequence is TGTGCCATCAGCGGGGGGCTTTCTGACAATGAGCAGTTCTTC.

The gene calls are TRBV5-6 and TRBJ2-7; no reliable D call. The germline CDR1 and CDR2 sequences are SGHDT and YYEEEE. Trimming removed 2 bases from V and 4 bases from J, with 7 bases in between. The CDR3 extends over 12 amino acids. CDR3 amino acids: CASSLGLYEQYF. The CDR3 DNA follows: TGTGCCAGCAGCTTAGGGCTATACGAGCAGTACTTC.

This clone came up a few times. V gene TRBV4-3 combines with J gene TRBJ2-7; possible D gene TRBD2, 5 bases. V lost 1 base to trimming and J lost 6 bases, with 13 bases between them. The CDR3 runs 14 residues. Germline V gene lookup returns CDR1 LGHNA and CDR2 YSLEER. The CDR3 nucleotides read TGCGCCAGCAGCCAAGGTCGGGGTCGGGGCGAGCAGTACTTC. Amino acid sequence: CASSQGRGRGEQYF.

The V gene is TRBV9, the J gene TRBJ2-2, with TRBD2 identical over 7 bases. The V segment lost 0 bases and the J segment 2 bases; nucleotides outside the gene matches: 4. CDR3 size: 16 residues. The germline CDR1 and CDR2 sequences are SGDLS and YYNGEE. The DNA for the CDR3 is TGTGCCAGCAGCGTAGGGGCTAGCGGTAACACCGGGGAGCTGTTTTTT. Translated, it gives CASSVGASGNTGELFF.

The chain employs TRBV7-2 and TRBJ2-7; D is perhaps TRBD1 or TRBD2 (5 bases each). V lost 1 base to trimming and J lost 1 base, with 14 bases between them. Germline V gives CDR1 SGHTA, CDR2 FQGNSA. This CDR3 is built from 16 residues. The chain's CDR3 is CASSLGRGRGSYEQYF. The CDR3 nucleotides read TGTGCCAGCAGCTTAGGTCGGGGCAGAGGATCCTACGAGCAGTACTTC. The entire variable domain, with the rest obtained from reference TRBV7-2 and TRBJ2-7, is as follows: GAGVSQSPSNKVTEKGKDVELRCDPISGHTALYWYRQSLGQGLEFLIYFQGNSAPDKSGLPSDRFSAERTGGSVSTLTIQRTQQEDSAVYLCASSLGRGRGSYEQYFGPGTRLTVT.

The V gene is TRBV14, the J gene TRBJ2-7; 7 bases map to TRBD2. CDR1 and CDR2 from the germline V gene are SGHDN and FVKESK. Trimming removed 4 bases from V and 3 bases from J; junction bases left unmatched: 12. This CDR3 comprises 16 residues. DNA of the CDR3: TGTGCCAGCAGCCCTACTATATTAGGACTAGGCTACGAGCAGTACTTC. Residues: CASSPTILGLGYEQYF.

The V and J genes are TRBV6-4 and TRBJ2-3; no clear D gene. Trimming stripped 4 bases from V and 4 bases from J, with 9 bases between. Germline V lookup: CDR1 MRHNA, CDR2 SNTAGT. This CDR3 comprises 13 residues. CDR3 sequence reads: CASSASDPDTQYF. The CDR3 coding sequence is TGTGCCAGCAGTGCCTCAGATCCAGATACGCAGTATTTT.

The chain uses TRBV7-9 and TRBJ1-5, with D uncertain. The CDR3 is made up of 13 amino acids. CDR1 is SEHNR, CDR2 FQNEAQ, per germline (reference sequence). Between the trimmed V and J ends, which lost 5 bases and 4 bases, there was a span of 9 bases. The chain's CDR3 is CASSDNPNQPQHF. The CDR3 DNA sequence: TGTGCCAGCAGCGACAACCCAAATCAGCCCCAGCATTTT.

This clone was counted once. The rearrangement links TRBV27 to TRBJ2-7; D unclear. V was shortened by 2 bases and J by 0 bases, with 8 bases between the two germline ends. The germline gives CDR1 MNHEY, CDR2 SMNVEV (reference sequence). The CDR3 sequence is 14 residues long. The CDR3 region has the DNA TGTGCCAGCAGTTTACTCCCCAACTCCTACGAGCAGTACTTC. Protein sequence: CASSLLPNSYEQYF.

J is TRBJ1-3 and V is TRBV10-1, with D unresolved. This CDR3 region has 16 residues. Germline V gives CDR1 WNHNN, CDR2 SYGVQD (reference sequence). V was clipped by 2 bases and J by 0 bases, with 11 bases between them. CDR3 in amino acids: CASSEQSGSSGNTIYF. The CDR3 bases are TGCGCCAGCAGTGAGCAGTCGGGGTCCTCTGGAAACACCATATATTTT.

This clone was counted once. The chain employs TRBV6-1 and TRBJ2-7; D tentatively reads TRBD1 or TRBD2 (5 bases each). Trimming cost V 5 bases and J 3 bases, with 17 bases left between them. Germline V lookup: CDR1 MNHNS, CDR2 SASEGT. The CDR3 has 15 residues. For the CDR3, the DNA is TGTGCCAGCAGTCTCGAGGGGCGGGTCGTCTACGAGCAGTACGTC. This translates into CASSLEGRVVYEQYV.

This rearrangement joins TRBV7-2 to TRBJ2-1; D ambiguous. CDR3 size: 13 residues. Per germline, CDR1 SGHTA and CDR2 FQGNSA. With 0 bases removed from V and 2 bases from J, the gap between germline ends came to 2 bases. Here the CDR3 DNA reads TGTGCCAGCAGCTTAGCGCCCTACAATGAGCAGTTCTTC. Translating it yields CASSLAPYNEQFF.

This sequence joins TRBV15 and TRBJ1-1; a weak D match, TRBD1 (6 bases). Trimming removed 5 bases from V and 4 bases from J, with 20 bases in between. Germline CDR1 LNHNV, CDR2 YYDKDF (reference sequence). The CDR3 runs 16 residues. CDR3 sequence (DNA): TGTGCCACCAGCCGGGGGCTTGGGGCGCGGGTCACTGAAGCTTTCTTT. Residues: CATSRGLGARVTEAFF. The variable domain in full, completed from reference TRBV15 and TRBJ1-1, reads DAMVIQNPRYQVTQFGKPVTLSCSQTLNHNVMYWYQQKSSQAPKLLFHYYDKDFNNEADTPDNFQSRRPNTSFCFLDIRSPGLGDTAMYLCATSRGLGARVTEAFFGQGTRLTVV.

The rearrangement joins TRBV27 to TRBJ2-5; D possibly corresponds to TRBD2 (5 bases). This CDR3 comprises 13 residues. Deletions cut 3 bases from V and 4 bases from J, with 9 bases between. Germline assignment: CDR1 MNHEY and CDR2 SMNVEV (reference sequence). The CDR3 loop is CASSFSRGETQYF. CDR3 DNA sequence: TGTGCCAGCAGTTTTAGTCGGGGAGAGACCCAGTACTTC.

The chain has TRBV25-1 and TRBJ1-6; D is uncertain. The V gene's germline CDR1 is MGHDK and CDR2 SYGVNS. The CDR3 contains 17 residues. The V gene lost 3 bases and the J gene lost 8 bases, with 20 bases spanning the gap. CDR3 amino acids: CASSDLYSGSVDSPLHF. The CDR3, as DNA: TGTGCCAGCAGTGACTTGTATTCGGGGAGTGTAGATTCACCCCTCCACTTT.

The rearrangement joins TRBV2 to TRBJ2-1; D not resolved. The CDR3 runs to 11 residues. V lost 5 bases and J 12 bases, leaving 11 bases between the germline ends. CDR1 is SNHLY and CDR2 is FYNNEI in the germline V gene. In DNA form, the CDR3 reads TGTGCCAGCAGTCAAGAGACCAGGCAGTTCTTC. Protein product: CASSQETRQFF.

The chain is built from TRBV7-9 and TRBJ1-2, with D perhaps matching TRBD1 (5 bases). CDR3 size: 12 residues. Between the trimmed V and J ends, which lost 5 bases and 8 bases, there was a span of 12 bases. Germline V CDR1 and CDR2: SEHNR, FQNEAQ (reference sequence). CDR3 bases: TGTGCCAGCAGCGTGGGGGAGTGGGGCTACACCTTC. It yields the protein CASSVGEWGYTF.

The chain links TRBV27 to TRBJ2-7; the match to TRBD1 covers 10 bases. V lost 5 bases to trimming and J lost 5 bases; unmatched junction nucleotides: 12. Germline CDR1 MNHEY, CDR2 SMNVEV (reference sequence). This CDR3 region has 16 residues. CDR3: CASSRKSRDRGNEQYF. The CDR3 DNA reads as TGTGCCAGCAGTCGGAAGAGCCGGGACAGGGGAAACGAGCAGTACTTC.

This rearrangement joins TRBV10-2 to TRBJ1-1; D is ambiguous. This CDR3 is built from 14 residues. V was cut by 0 bases and J by 4 bases, with 9 bases left in between. CDR1 is WSHSY and CDR2 is SAAADI in the germline V gene. In DNA, the CDR3 is TGCGCCAGCAGTGAGTCAGGGCCCGGCACTGAAGCTTTCTTT. As protein: CASSESGPGTEAFF.

A few counts support this clone. The V call is TRBV7-6, the J call TRBJ1-2, with 7 bases fitting TRBD1. The CDR3 loop spans 15 amino acids. J gave up 2 bases and V 4 bases, and 7 bases lay outside the gene matches. CDR1 and CDR2 (germline): SGHVS, FNYEAQ. CDR3 sequence: CASSYQQGQNYGYTF. The CDR3 DNA reads TGTGCCAGCAGCTACCAACAGGGGCAGAACTATGGCTACACCTTC.

The V gene is TRBV4-3, the J gene TRBJ2-7; TRBD2 matches 11 bases. The CDR3 has 16 residues. The ends lost 5 bases at V and 6 bases at J; junction bases unmatched: 12. Germline V CDR1 and CDR2: LGHNA, YSLEER. The CDR3 nucleotides read TGCGCCAGCAGCACCGATACTAGCGGGAGTGGGGCCGAGCAGTACTTC. Its protein is CASSTDTSGSGAEQYF.

The chain has TRBV29-1 and TRBJ2-7, with D possibly being TRBD1 (6 bases). The CDR3 covers 14 residues. V shed 6 bases and J shed 4 bases, with 19 bases lying between them. The germline CDR1 and CDR2 sequences are SQVTM and ANQGSEA. CDR3 in amino acids: CSVEGDTPFYEQYF. DNA of the CDR3: TGCAGCGTCGAGGGGGACACCCCTTTTTACGAGCAGTACTTC.

The chain is built from TRBV9 and TRBJ2-3; D may be TRBD2 (6 bases). Germline V CDR1 and CDR2: SGDLS, YYNGEE. Trimming left V 0 bases short and J 4 bases short, with 12 bases between. The CDR3 is 15 residues long. In nucleotides, the CDR3 is TGTGCCAGCAGCGTAGGAACGGGGAGGTCAGATACGCAGTATTTT. It yields the protein CASSVGTGRSDTQYF.

This chain connects TRBV6-4 to TRBJ2-3; perhaps TRBD2 as D (6 bases). Germline CDR1 is MRHNA and CDR2 is SNTAGT. The V end was cut by 0 bases, the J end by 3 bases, with 10 bases between. The CDR3 contains 15 residues. The CDR3 nucleotides read TGTGCCAGCAGTGACTCTTCGGGAGTTACAGATACGCAGTATTTT. This codes for CASSDSSGVTDTQYF.

This clone was recorded once. The chain combines TRBV7-6 with TRBJ1-5, with D possibly matching TRBD1 (5 bases). V shed 3 bases and J shed 3 bases, with 6 bases lying between them. This CDR3 has 13 amino acids. Germline V gene data show CDR1 as SGHVS and CDR2 as FNYEAQ. The chain's CDR3 is CASSLDTNQPQHF. CDR3 in DNA: TGTGCCAGCAGCTTGGACACCAATCAGCCCCAGCATTTT.